Below are 21 T cell receptor beta chains sequenced from a single sample in a study of blood T cell repertoires in COVID-19. Produced via immunoSEQ multiplex PCR; TCRdb's table is partial and in-frame only. Counted here are 200,000 or so clones, roughly 90% occurring once; the ten biggest clones make up 0.8% to 1%. Sequencing used peripheral blood. These receptors were taken from a man aged 55 to 70 with COVID-19, enrolled during active disease.

The chain has TRBV3-1 (or the pseudogene TRBV3-2) and TRBJ1-2; 8 bases agree with TRBD1. Germline trimming cut 3 bases from V and 6 bases from J; bases unmatched to any gene: 6. Germline assignment: CDR1 LGHDT and CDR2 YNNKEL (reference sequence). The CDR3 loop spans 14 amino acids. This chain's CDR3 is CASSHTGQGDGYTF. In DNA form, the CDR3 reads TGTGCCAGCAGCCATACAGGACAGGGCGATGGCTACACCTTC.

This chain uses TRBV9 with TRBJ1-1; TRBD1 aligns across 7 bases. Trimming removed 2 bases from V and 6 bases from J; junction bases left unmatched: 4. The CDR3 runs 13 residues. Per germline, CDR1 SGDLS and CDR2 YYNGEE. CDR3 DNA: TGTGCCAGCAGCGTTGGACAGGTATCTGAAGCTTTCTTT. Translation gives CASSVGQVSEAFF.

This sequence joins TRBV29-1 and TRBJ2-7, with 9 bases identical to TRBD2. CDR3 length equals 12 residues. Germline CDR1 and CDR2: SQVTM and ANQGSEA. V trimming: 7 bases; J trimming: 2 bases; junction bases outside the gene matches: 3. The CDR3 nucleotides are TGCAGCGCCGGCGGGAGGGCCTACGAGCAGTACTTC. Protein sequence: CSAGGRAYEQYF.

This chain joins TRBV18 and TRBJ1-1; no definite D call. Trimming removed 6 bases from V and 7 bases from J, with 12 bases in between. The CDR3 has 12 amino acids. CDR1 and CDR2 from the germline V gene are KGHSH and LQKENI. The DNA for the CDR3 is TGTGCCAGCTCCCGGACGGAGGTTGAAGCTTTCTTT. This translates into CASSRTEVEAFF.

Remarks on this clone: Other DNA sequences in this specimen translate into the identical CDR3. The chain carries TRBV6-5 and TRBJ1-5; TRBD1 aligns across 7 bases. The V gene end was trimmed by 2 bases and the J gene end by 7 bases; junction bases not matched to a gene: 2. Germline CDR1 is MNHEY and CDR2 is SVGAGI. The CDR3 runs to 13 residues. CDR3 in amino acids: CASSYDRDQPQHF. As DNA, the CDR3 is TGTGCCAGCAGTTACGACAGGGACCAGCCCCAGCATTTT.

The chain uses TRBV28 and TRBJ1-4; 9 positions match TRBD1. Germline-derived CDR1 and CDR2 are MDHEN and SYDVKM. This CDR3 region has 18 residues. V was clipped by 2 bases and J by 2 bases; unmatched bases: 9. CDR3 coding DNA: TGTGCCAGCAGTTTACAGGGGGGACAGGGTGCGACTAATGAAAAACTGTTTTTT. Encoded protein: CASSLQGGQGATNEKLFF.

This clone was seen once. This chain links TRBV5-1 with TRBJ2-7; D remains unclear. This CDR3 is built from 14 residues. V shed 2 bases and J shed 0 bases, with 9 bases lying between them. CDR1 is SGHRS, CDR2 YFSETQ, per germline. Here the CDR3 DNA reads TGCGCCAGCAGCTTAGACACGTTCTCCTACGAGCAGTACTTC. This sequence encodes CASSLDTFSYEQYF.

The CDR3 loop is CASSWLTTGTGSYNEQFF. The CDR3 region has the DNA TGCGCCAGCAGCTGGCTGACAACCGGGACAGGGTCCTACAATGAGCAGTTCTTC. V gene TRBV5-1 combines with J gene TRBJ2-1, with 9 bases that match TRBD1. The V gene end was trimmed by 3 bases and the J gene end by 1 base; junction bases not matched to a gene: 11. CDR1 and CDR2 (germline): SGHRS, YFSETQ. This CDR3 has 18 residues. Complete variable domain (other parts from reference TRBV5-1 and TRBJ2-1): KAGVTQTPRYLIKTRGQQVTLSCSPISGHRSVSWYQQTPGQGLQFLFEYFSETQRNKGNFPGRFSGRQFSNSRSEMNVSTLELGDSALYLCASSWLTTGTGSYNEQFFGPGTRLTVL.

The chain recombines TRBV5-1 with TRBJ2-7, with 8 bases fitting TRBD1. V gave up 3 bases and J gave up 3 bases; unmatched junction bases: 5. CDR1 is SGHRS, CDR2 YFSETQ, per germline. This CDR3 region has 14 residues. CDR3 DNA: TGCGCCAGCAGCTCCGGGACAGGCCTCTACGAGCAGTACTTC. It specifies CASSSGTGLYEQYF.

This clone was seen once. The chain combines TRBV7-9 with TRBJ2-7; a weak D match, TRBD1 (5 bases). Germline assignment: CDR1 SEHNR and CDR2 FQNEAQ (reference sequence). CDR3 length: 15 residues. V was cut by 1 base and J by 1 base, with 11 bases left in between. As DNA, the CDR3 is TGTGCCAGCAGCTTAGGGCAGGGTAGTTCCTACGAGCAGTACTTC. Its protein is CASSLGQGSSYEQYF. The full variable domain, its missing parts supplied by reference TRBV7-9 and TRBJ2-7, is DTGVSQNPRHKITKRGQNVTFRCDPISEHNRLYWYRQTLGQGPEFLTYFQNEAQLEKSRLLSDRFSAERPKGSFSTLEIQRTEQGDSAMYLCASSLGQGSSYEQYFGPGTRLTVT.

This chain joins TRBV24-1 and TRBJ1-5, with 11 bases aligning to TRBD1. With V trimmed by 5 bases and J by 2 bases, 4 bases remained unmatched. The CDR3 totals 16 residues. Germline CDR1 is KGHDR and CDR2 is SFDVKD. The DNA of the CDR3 is TGTGCCACCAGTGCTGGGACAGGGGGTGGCAATCAGCCCCAGCATTTT. Its protein product is CATSAGTGGGNQPQHF.

The gene calls are TRBV3-1 (or the pseudogene TRBV3-2) and TRBJ1-2, with D unclear. The V and J ends lost 1 base and 6 bases respectively, with 9 bases between them. CDR3 length: 13 residues. In germline, CDR1 is LGHDT, CDR2 YNNKEL (reference sequence). The CDR3 region has the DNA TGTGCCAGCAGCCAAGCCCAGGTCGATGGCTACACCTTC. Protein product: CASSQAQVDGYTF.

The gene calls are TRBV11-1 and TRBJ1-4, with 9 bases matching TRBD1. The CDR3 is made up of 15 amino acids. Losses at the gene ends were 5 bases for V and 3 bases for J; bases not matched to a gene: 4. Looked up from germline, CDR1 is SGHAT and CDR2 is FQDESV (reference sequence). As DNA, the CDR3 is TGTGCCAGCAGCCGACAGGGGGGCTCTAATGAAAAACTGTTTTTT. Protein: CASSRQGGSNEKLFF.

This clone was seen a few times. This chain joins TRBV2 and TRBJ1-2; 9 nucleotides line up with TRBD1. The germline gives CDR1 SNHLY, CDR2 FYNNEI. Trimming at V came to 3 bases and at J to 6 bases, leaving 5 bases not matched to a gene. This CDR3 has 14 residues. CDR3 residues: CASSEPGQGDGYTF. The CDR3 region has the DNA TGTGCCAGCAGTGAGCCGGGACAGGGAGATGGCTACACCTTC.

The gene calls are TRBV4-2 and TRBJ2-3, with TRBD2 matching 10 bases. Germline V gene data show CDR1 as LGHNA and CDR2 as YNFKEQ. Trimming removed 7 bases from V and 1 base from J; junction bases left unmatched: 8. This CDR3 comprises 16 residues. The CDR3 nucleotides read TGTGCCAGCACCTTTTCCGGGACTAGCGGCACAGATACGCAGTATTTT. Its translation: CASTFSGTSGTDTQYF.

This clone was seen only once. The rearrangement links TRBV5-4 to TRBJ2-1, with TRBD2 matching 7 bases. The CDR3 totals 13 residues. V trimming: 5 bases; J trimming: 12 bases; junction bases outside the gene matches: 11. Germline CDR1 is SGHNT and CDR2 is YYREEE (reference sequence). The CDR3 spells CASSYGGRLGQFF. The CDR3 nucleotides are TGTGCCAGCAGTTACGGGGGGAGGTTAGGGCAGTTCTTC. The full variable domain, completed using reference TRBV5-4 and TRBJ2-1, is ETGVTQSPTHLIKTRGQQVTLRCSSQSGHNTVSWYQQALGQGPQFIFQYYREEENGRGNFPPRFSGLQFPNYSSELNVNALELDDSALYLCASSYGGRLGQFFGPGTRLTVL.

The chain links TRBV27 to TRBJ2-1; 13 bases map to TRBD2. This CDR3 is built from 17 residues. The V gene's germline CDR1 is MNHEY and CDR2 SMNVEV (reference sequence). V dropped 0 bases and J dropped 9; count of bases not matched to a gene: 8. In DNA form, the CDR3 reads TGTGCCAGCAGTTTATCGCTCGGACTAGCGGGAGCAGGTGAGCAGTTCTTC. This gives the protein CASSLSLGLAGAGEQFF.

The chain is built from TRBV7-2 and TRBJ2-3, with D possibly TRBD2 on 5 matching bases. Germline-derived CDR1 and CDR2 are SGHTA and FQGNSA. V lost 3 bases and J lost 1, with 11 bases in between. The CDR3 is made up of 15 amino acids. The CDR3, as DNA: TGTGCCAGCAGCTTTGGACTGCCACGCACAGATACGCAGTATTTT. Translating it yields CASSFGLPRTDTQYF.

This rearrangement joins TRBV3-1 (or the pseudogene TRBV3-2) to TRBJ2-7; D gene ambiguous. V dropped 4 bases and J dropped 3 bases, with 7 bases sitting between them. The germline gives CDR1 LGHDT, CDR2 YNNKEL (reference sequence). The CDR3 runs 12 residues. The CDR3 reads CASSLSYYEQYF. CDR3 DNA sequence: TGTGCCAGCAGCCTCAGTTACTACGAGCAGTACTTC.

This clone was detected once. V is TRBV3-1 (or the pseudogene TRBV3-2) and J is TRBJ2-1; maybe TRBD2 (5 bases). Trimming pared 4 bases from V and 5 bases from J, leaving 9 bases between. CDR1 is LGHDT and CDR2 is YNNKEL in the germline V gene (reference sequence). There are 13 residues in the CDR3. The CDR3 here is CASSPDGNNEQFF. The CDR3 bases are TGTGCCAGCAGCCCCGACGGGAACAATGAGCAGTTCTTC.

This chain joins TRBV18 and TRBJ2-2, with 13 bases identical to TRBD2. With V trimmed by 1 base and J by 0 bases, 2 bases remained unmatched. CDR3 length equals 18 residues. The germline V gene encodes CDR1 KGHSH and CDR2 LQKENI. CDR3 loop: CASSPRTSGGPNTGELFF. The CDR3 nucleotides read TGTGCCAGCTCACCACGGACTAGCGGGGGCCCGAACACCGGGGAGCTGTTTTTT.